This entry lists 9 T cell receptor beta chains sequenced from one sample in a study of cytomegalovirus exposure and HLA in healthy donors. The PCR made use of 60 Vbeta and 13 Jbeta primers. Clones were sequenced by immunoSEQ multiplex PCR, and TCRdb holds only the in-frame ones, with some missing. The table has fewer than 100,000 clones, approximately 69% seen once. Material: PBMCs. These receptors all stem from a female donor in good health and CMV-seronegative.

V gene TRBV7-2 combines with J gene TRBJ2-7; 11 bases are shared with TRBD2. V was clipped by 5 bases and J by 3 bases; unmatched bases: 3. CDR3 size: 14 residues. Germline V gene sequence: CDR1 SGHTA, CDR2 FQGNSA. CDR3 nucleotides: TGTGCCAGCAGCCGTAGCGGGGGGGTCTACGAGCAGTACTTC. It encodes CASSRSGGVYEQYF.

This rearrangement joins TRBV7-6 to TRBJ1-2; TRBD1 matches 7 bases. Germline V gene data show CDR1 as SGHVS and CDR2 as FNYEAQ. J lost 5 bases, V lost 0 bases, and 12 bases had no gene match. The CDR3 contains 17 residues. CDR3 in amino acids: CASSLAVGQANPYGYTF. For the CDR3, the DNA is TGTGCCAGCAGCTTAGCGGTAGGACAGGCCAACCCTTATGGCTACACCTTC.

Only one count was recorded for this clone. The chain links TRBV11-2 to TRBJ2-1; 9 bases map to TRBD1. The V gene's germline CDR1 is SGHAT and CDR2 FQNNGV. There are 16 residues in the CDR3. The V and J ends lost 1 base and 7 bases, in that order; junction bases with no gene match: 8. The CDR3, as DNA: TGTGCCAGCAGCTTAGTCGGGACAGGGAGCGTAAATGAGCAGTTCTTC. Translating gives CASSLVGTGSVNEQFF.

This chain joins TRBV12-5 and TRBJ1-2; no firm D call. This CDR3 has 15 amino acids. CDR1 is LGHNT and CDR2 is FRNRAP in the germline V gene. The V gene lost 4 bases and the J gene lost 0 bases, with 12 bases spanning the gap. In DNA, the CDR3 is TGTGCTAGTGGTTCGGGGTCGGCGACTAACTATGGCTACACCTTC. Encoded protein: CASGSGSATNYGYTF.

V is TRBV25-1 and J is TRBJ2-5, with D possibly TRBD2 on 5 matching bases. The CDR3 spans 14 residues. Germline loops: CDR1 MGHDK, CDR2 SYGVNS. Trimming shortened V by 1 base and J by 5 bases, and 11 bases separated the two germline ends. CDR3 region: CASSESGKLETQYF. As DNA, the CDR3 is TGTGCCAGCAGTGAATCGGGAAAACTTGAGACCCAGTACTTC.

This chain links TRBV4-1 with TRBJ2-7; TRBD1 matches 11 bases. The V segment lost 4 bases and the J segment 3 bases; nucleotides outside the gene matches: 5. CDR1 and CDR2 from the germline V gene are MGHRA and YSYEKL. This CDR3 is built from 15 residues. The CDR3 protein is CASSPRTGGGYEQYF. DNA of the CDR3: TGCGCCAGCAGCCCGCGGACAGGGGGCGGCTACGAGCAGTACTTC.

The chain employs TRBV11-2 and TRBJ2-7; D not certain. The CDR3 has 11 amino acids. V lost 4 bases, J lost 2 bases, and 3 bases lay in between. Germline-derived CDR1 and CDR2 are SGHAT and FQNNGV. The CDR3 sequence: CASSYTYEQYF. The DNA of the CDR3 is TGTGCCAGCAGCTACACCTACGAGCAGTACTTC.

V gene TRBV6-5 combines with J gene TRBJ1-1; the D is unclear. Germline V CDR1 and CDR2: MNHEY, SVGAGI. V gave up 2 bases and J gave up 1 base, with 8 bases separating them. The CDR3 totals 14 residues. Here the CDR3 DNA reads TGTGCCAGCAGTTACACCTCCAGGAACACTGAAGCTTTCTTT. This gives the protein CASSYTSRNTEAFF.

The sample holds one count of this clone. The chain links TRBV30 to TRBJ1-5; perhaps TRBD1 as D (5 bases). Germline CDR1 GTSNPN, CDR2 SVGIG (reference sequence). Trimming took 3 bases from V and 7 from J, leaving 13 bases between them. There are 13 residues in the CDR3. CDR3 coding DNA: TGTGCCTGGAGCTTAGCAGGGAACCAGCCCCAGCATTTT. This gives the protein CAWSLAGNQPQHF.